The next 18 T cell receptor beta chains were all read from a single sample in a study of cytomegalovirus exposure and HLA in healthy donors. Only in-frame clones appear in the TCRdb table, and some are missing; sequencing was by immunoSEQ multiplex PCR. The sample contains fewer than 200,000 clones, 80% to 85% of which appear only once. The sequencing sample was made of PBMCs. The receptors were gathered from a woman aged 18-29 years in good health and CMV-seropositive.

The chain links TRBV28 to TRBJ1-2, with a weak D call TRBD1 (6 bases). In germline, CDR1 is MDHEN, CDR2 SYDVKM. The length of the CDR3 is 15 residues. V was pared by 10 bases and J by 8 bases, with 26 bases between. The CDR3 DNA follows: TGTGCCACGCTACCCGGGACACCCGATTCCGGCGGCTACACCTTC. This sequence encodes CATLPGTPDSGGYTF.

This chain connects TRBV7-2 to TRBJ1-3, with D maybe TRBD1 (5 bases). Trimming removed 4 bases from V and 6 bases from J, with 16 bases in between. Germline V gene data show CDR1 as SGHTA and CDR2 as FQGNSA. The CDR3 consists of 15 residues. The CDR3 DNA reads TGTGCCAGCAGCTGGGGGGAAGTTCCGGCAAACACCATATATTTT. Translating it yields CASSWGEVPANTIYF.

The table lists this clone with a few counts. The chain employs TRBV4-3 and TRBJ1-3; TRBD1 might be the D (6 bases). The V and J ends lost 0 bases and 2 bases respectively, with 14 bases between them. Germline V CDR1 and CDR2: LGHNA, YSLEER. The CDR3 extends over 17 amino acids. The CDR3 is CASSQDEHRVAGNTIYF. CDR3 nucleotides: TGCGCCAGCAGCCAAGATGAGCACAGGGTGGCTGGAAACACCATATATTTT.

In this sample, this clone turned up a few times. The rearrangement links TRBV25-1 to TRBJ1-1, with D unclear. Per germline, CDR1 MGHDK and CDR2 SYGVNS. This CDR3 is built from 12 residues. V was cut by 9 bases and J by 4 bases, with 12 bases left in between. The CDR3 DNA follows: TGTGCCAGTACGGGAGGTTCCACTGAAGCTTTCTTT. It encodes CASTGGSTEAFF. The whole variable domain, remainder taken from reference TRBV25-1 and TRBJ1-1, is EADIYQTPRYLVIGTGKKITLECSQTMGHDKMYWYQQDPGMELHLIHYSYGVNSTEKGDLSSESTVSRIRTEHFPLTLESARPSHTSQYLCASTGGSTEAFFGQGTRLTVV.

V gene TRBV19 combines with J gene TRBJ1-1, with TRBD1 identical over 7 bases. With 6 bases clipped from V and 4 bases from J, the junction kept 14 bases outside the gene matches. The CDR3 spans 16 residues. Germline CDR1 and CDR2: LNHDA and SQIVND (reference sequence). The CDR3 region has the DNA TGTGCCAGTAGAGTCTTCCGACAGGGCTTCGGCACTGAAGCTTTCTTT. Protein: CASRVFRQGFGTEAFF. Filled out from reference TRBV19 and TRBJ1-1, the complete variable domain reads DGGITQSPKYLFRKEGQNVTLSCEQNLNHDAMYWYRQDPGQGLRLIYYSQIVNDFQKGDIAEGYSVSREKKESFPLTVTSAQKNPTAFYLCASRVFRQGFGTEAFFGQGTRLTVV.

The genes are TRBV7-9 and TRBJ2-1; a possible D gene is TRBD2 (5 bases). Trimming took 6 bases from V and 0 from J, leaving 9 bases between them. This CDR3 contains 14 residues. The germline CDR1 and CDR2 sequences are SEHNR and FQNEAQ (reference sequence). The CDR3 nucleotides are TGTGCCAGCAGAGCGGTTAGCTCCTACAATGAGCAGTTCTTC. This gives the protein CASRAVSSYNEQFF.

V gene TRBV9 combines with J gene TRBJ2-1; TRBD2 aligns across 10 bases. The CDR3 is 16 amino acids. Germline-derived CDR1 and CDR2 are SGDLS and YYNGEE. The V segment lost 0 bases and the J segment 3 bases; nucleotides outside the gene matches: 3. CDR3 nucleotides: TGTGCCAGCAGCGTAGATAGCGGGGGGCTCTACAATGAGCAGTTCTTC. Its protein product is CASSVDSGGLYNEQFF.

The chain has TRBV6-5 and TRBJ1-2; a weak D match, TRBD1 (6 bases). Deletions cut 3 bases from V and 1 base from J, with 12 bases between. CDR1 is MNHEY, CDR2 SVGAGI, per germline. The length of the CDR3 is 15 residues. The CDR3 loop reads CASSYGGQFNYGYTF. In DNA, the CDR3 is TGTGCCAGCAGTTATGGAGGACAGTTTAACTATGGCTACACCTTC.

V gene TRBV7-9 combines with J gene TRBJ1-4; 9 positions match TRBD1. Per the germline V gene, CDR1 is SEHNR and CDR2 is FQNEAQ (reference sequence). The CDR3 runs to 13 residues. V gave up 5 bases and J gave up 7 bases; unmatched junction bases: 2. CDR3 nucleotide sequence: TGTGCCAGCAGCCCGACAGGGGGTGAAAAACTGTTTTTT. Amino acid sequence: CASSPTGGEKLFF. Supplemented by reference TRBV7-9 and TRBJ1-4, the full variable domain reads DTGVSQNPRHKITKRGQNVTFRCDPISEHNRLYWYRQTLGQGPEFLTYFQNEAQLEKSRLLSDRFSAERPKGSFSTLEIQRTEQGDSAMYLCASSPTGGEKLFFGSGTQLSVL.

This clone is a singleton in its sample. The chain recombines TRBV6-1 with TRBJ1-5; a possible D gene is TRBD1 (5 bases). Trimming removed 4 bases at V and 5 bases at J, with 9 bases between. Looked up from germline, CDR1 is MNHNS and CDR2 is SASEGT. CDR3 length: 13 amino acids. The CDR3 DNA follows: TGTGCCAGCAGTGTGACAGATGATCAGCCCCAGCATTTT. Encoded protein: CASSVTDDQPQHF.

This clone has just a few counts. This chain links TRBV6-1 with TRBJ1-5, with D uncertain. The V gene's germline CDR1 is MNHNS and CDR2 SASEGT. The CDR3 sequence is 15 residues long. V was pared by 2 bases and J by 5 bases, with 13 bases between. In DNA, the CDR3 is TGTGCCAGCAGTGAAAGTGCGGGGAGATATCAGCCCCAGCATTTT. This sequence encodes CASSESAGRYQPQHF.

V and J are TRBV4-2 and TRBJ2-3, with D possibly TRBD2 on 6 matching bases. CDR1 is LGHNA and CDR2 is YNFKEQ in the germline V gene. The CDR3 is 16 residues long. V shed 0 bases and J shed 0 bases, with 10 bases lying between them. The CDR3 is CASSQETSGSTDTQYF. The CDR3 DNA is TGTGCCAGCAGCCAAGAAACCAGCGGGAGCACAGATACGCAGTATTTT.

The chain is built from TRBV2 and TRBJ2-5, with D hard to call. V was trimmed by 5 bases and J by 5 bases, leaving 3 bases between them. The CDR3 is made up of 10 amino acids. Germline values: CDR1 SNHLY, CDR2 FYNNEI. CDR3 DNA sequence: TGTGCCAGCAGTCTGGAGACCCAGTACTTC. As protein: CASSLETQYF. The full variable domain, in which reference TRBV2 and TRBJ2-5 provide the parts outside the CDR3, is EPEVTQTPSHQVTQMGQEVILRCVPISNHLYFYWYRQILGQKVEFLVSFYNNEISEKSEIFDDQFSVERPDGSNFTLKIRSTKLEDSAMYFCASSLETQYFGPGTRLLVL.

The CDR3 sequence: CASNYQPQHF. The CDR3 coding sequence is TGCGCCAGCAACTACCAGCCCCAGCATTTT. The chain has TRBV5-1 and TRBJ1-5; D is uncertain. Germline CDR1 reads SGHRS; CDR2 reads YFSETQ. The CDR3 loop spans 10 amino acids. V was trimmed by 6 bases and J by 7 bases, leaving 5 bases between them.

The V and J genes are TRBV4-2 and TRBJ1-1, with a weak D call TRBD1 (5 bases). The ends were cut back, 4 bases at V and 6 bases at J, with 15 bases in the middle. The germline CDR1 and CDR2 sequences are LGHNA and YNFKEQ. This CDR3 spans 14 amino acids. The CDR3 sequence: CASSPGSAGPEAFF. The CDR3 DNA reads TGTGCCAGCAGCCCAGGGTCTGCTGGACCTGAAGCTTTCTTT.

CDR3: CASSYVSSTGELFF. CDR3 coding DNA: TGTGCCAGCAGTTACGTGTCCTCCACCGGGGAGCTGTTTTTT. The rearrangement uses TRBV6-5 and TRBJ2-2, with no clear D. The CDR3 sequence is 14 residues long. The V end lost 2 bases, the J end lost 4 bases, and 8 bases lay between the germline ends. CDR1 MNHEY and CDR2 SVGAGI come from the germline V gene.

V is TRBV7-9 and J is TRBJ1-1, with D uncertain. Germline V gene sequence: CDR1 SEHNR, CDR2 FQNEAQ (reference sequence). The CDR3 runs 13 residues. V lost 6 bases and J lost 1, with 9 bases in between. The CDR3 DNA follows: TGTGCCAGCAGTCTGACACAGAACACTGAAGCTTTCTTT. Amino acids: CASSLTQNTEAFF.

The V gene is TRBV7-2, the J gene TRBJ2-1; no clear D. Germline assignment: CDR1 SGHTA and CDR2 FQGNSA. Trimming took off 1 base at V and 15 bases at J, with 16 bases between the two ends. The CDR3 is made up of 13 amino acids. The CDR3 protein is CASSLGSVVAPFF. The CDR3 DNA sequence: TGTGCCAGCAGCTTAGGGTCGGTGGTAGCACCGTTCTTC.